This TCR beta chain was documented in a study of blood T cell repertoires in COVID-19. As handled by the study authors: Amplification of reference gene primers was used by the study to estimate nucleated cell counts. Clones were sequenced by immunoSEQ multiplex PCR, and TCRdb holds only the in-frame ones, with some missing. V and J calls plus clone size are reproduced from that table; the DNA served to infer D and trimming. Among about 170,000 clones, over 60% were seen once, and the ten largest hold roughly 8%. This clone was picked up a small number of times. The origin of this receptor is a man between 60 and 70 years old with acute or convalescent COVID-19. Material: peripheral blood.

The CDR3 sequence: CASSPVYAYGYTF. The CDR3 DNA reads TGTGCCAGCAGCCCGGTGTACGCCTATGGCTACACCTTC. V and J are TRBV11-2 and TRBJ1-2; D is unresolved. Germline assignment: CDR1 SGHAT and CDR2 FQNNGV. The length of the CDR3 is 13 residues. The V end lost 5 bases, the J end lost 4 bases, and 11 bases lay between the germline ends.